This TCR beta chain was found in a study of T cells in Graves' hyperthyroidism and ophthalmopathy (dated by TCRdb to the late 2010s). Context from the whole study: Peripheral blood samples were taken at the time of initial diagnosis, prior to any treatment. A discovery cohort of 95 to 100 patients, roughly 43 with Graves' ophthalmopathy and about 58 with stable Graves' hyperthyroidism, was used to find distinguishing TCR V-J signatures. Prospective prediction of ophthalmopathy was tested in an independent validation cohort of 18 to 20 hyperthyroidism patients and some 17 patients who later progressed to ophthalmopathy. For training and testing, the approximately 97 patients in the discovery cohort were randomly divided in a 7:3 ratio. Thyroid tissue and blood T-cell repertoires from several Graves' hyperthyroidism patients were also compared in the study. Following sampling, methimazole starting at 30 mg daily was given to hyperthyroidism patients, and high-dose intravenous methylprednisolone was given to ophthalmopathy patients. TCR Vbeta CDR3 sequencing of around 130 peripheral blood samples (over 40 ophthalmopathy, under 80 hyperthyroidism and some 17 progressor patients) is reported in the paper.

In the germline V gene, CDR1 corresponds to SQVTM and CDR2 to ANQGSEA. V is clipped by 3 bases and J by 11 bases, and the sequence between their germline boundaries is 13 bases long. Its CDR3 holds 11 amino acids, cysteine through phenylalanine. Here the CDR3 DNA is all that survives: 33 bases in frame from base 1. The investigation overall reported the following: Most expanded thyroid clonotypes (frequency above 0.001) were also detected in blood, suggesting blood repertoires may reflect thyroid immune responses. During validation, the model predicted progression to ophthalmopathy a median of approximately 7 months ahead of onset, with almost 71% sensitivity and about 72% specificity. Sample size was not statistically predetermined, and blinding of investigators to group allocation was not performed. In cross-validation, a model built on a 13 V-J signature told ophthalmopathy apart from stable hyperthyroidism with just under 90% sensitivity and about 81% specificity, and in testing the same model reached 80%/75%.

Amplification of TCR beta CDR3 regions was carried out from RNA transcripts. A first-round RT-PCR of the TCR CDR3 used the HTBI primer set with the Qiagen OneStep RT-PCR kit. A second multiplex PCR round built the libraries, followed by size selection and purification. The libraries were sequenced on an Illumina HiSeq2000 using paired-end 100 bp reads. In the source study's methods: SOAPnuke was used to process the raw data, removing reads that contained adapters or uncalled bases, had a mean Phred below 15, or lacked an exact match to the constant primer or identifier. High-quality paired reads were merged using COPE v1.2.5, and each unique nucleotide sequence was defined as a clonotype. Clonotypes were aligned to IMGT TRBV, TRBD and TRBJ reference segments using MiTCR v1.1. The analysis was restricted to V-J combinations with a frequency above 0.0001, which together covered 99% to 99.2% of the repertoires. The TCS score was defined as the ratio of F50 (clonal expansion) to E x V (chaos), calculated using BLOSUM62-based TCRdist between CDR3 peptides within each V-J. Welch's t-statistics and random forest reduced around 550 V-J features to 10 to 15, which were used in a naive Bayes classifier (R e1071). In-frame beta chains were kept once TCRdb had trimmed the public reads at Q25 with fastp and called clones with MiXCR. Each CDR3 protein appears once, grouped with its most common genes and DNA. These V and J calls rely on TCRdb rather than the paper's analysis. For this sample there are hundreds of thousands of distinct CDR3 sequences; 12% to 15% appear just once. The ten largest make up about a tenth of the sample.

The table lists this clonotype with many counts. The clone's antigen remains unknown. No base quality information exists; no much larger clone differs at one position. Stable Graves' hyperthyroidism was defined as the absence of progression to ophthalmopathy over 18 months of follow-up. The hyperthyroidism patients were between 18 and 65 years old and newly diagnosed, with a disease duration of less than 2 months. The study excluded patients with uncontrolled infections, other autoimmune diseases, pregnancy or lactation. Diagnoses were based on clinical symptoms, serum thyroxine and TRAb, thyroid ultrasound and orbital computed tomography. Ficoll-Paque density gradient centrifugation was used to isolate PBMCs from approximately 10 ml of fresh peripheral blood. Trizol reagent was used to extract total RNA, and RNA quality was then checked on an Agilent 2100 Bioanalyzer.

Sequenced material: blood. This TCR was sampled from a woman in her late teens or twenties with Graves' hyperthyroidism. Recombination linked TRBV29-1 to TRBJ2-5; the D region possibly corresponds to TRBD2 (5 bases align). The nucleotide sequence reads TGCAGCGTTGAGGTGAACGGACTTCAGTACTTC. Its protein product is CSVEVNGLQYF.